Listed below are T cell receptor beta chains from one sample, sequenced in a study of control samples from healthy donors and cancer patients. The table came from immunoSEQ multiplex PCR; TCRdb's copy has only in-frame clones and leaves some out. The data contain approximately 81,000 clones, around 94% of them singletons. Sequenced material: blood. The receptor set was obtained from a woman aged 18-29 years in good health. Both conserved end residues are part of each CDR3. A D gene is named only where the DNA matches it firmly. A row's size may be missing; if present it is once, few, many or a size class.

TRBJ1-6 TRBV7-2 NA NA TGTGCCAGCAGCTCAACAGGGACTTCACCCCTCCACTTT CASSSTGTSPLHF
TRBJ2-5 TRBV18 once NA TGTGCCAGCTCACCAACGCCTCCCCCTGGGGAGACCCAGTACTTC CASSPTPPPGETQYF
TRBJ2-7 TRBV27 NA TRBD1 TGTGCCAGCAGTTTACAGGGGGTCAACGAGCAGTACTTC CASSLQGVNEQYF
TRBJ2-7 TRBV19 NA NA TGTGCCTCCTCAGTGGGGGTTAGGGGGGAGCAGTACTTC CASSVGVRGEQYF
TRBJ2-1 TRBV28 NA TRBD1 TGTGCCAGCGGGGGGCGGCGGGACAGGGTTTATGAGCAGTTCTTC CASGGRRDRVYEQFF
TRBJ2-7 TRBV24-1 NA NA TGTGCCACCAGTGATTTATCCTGGCAGCAGTACTTC CATSDLSWQQYF
TRBJ2-1 TRBV5-1 NA NA TGCGCCAGCAGCCAAAGTGTATTGGAGACTAAATACAATGAGCAGTTCTTC CASSQSVLETKYNEQFF
TRBJ2-1 TRBV25-1 NA TRBD2 TGTGCCAGCAGTGCAGACCCTAGCGGGAGGGGGCATGAGCAGTTCTTC CASSADPSGRGHEQFF
TRBJ2-5 TRBV27 NA NA TGTGAACCCGGTTTGGAGACCCAGTACTTC CEPGLETQYF
TRBJ1-2 TRBV29-1 NA TRBD1 TGCAGCGCTTGGCAGGGGGAAGGCTACACCTTC CSAWQGEGYTF
TRBJ1-4 TRBV3-1/TRBV3-2 NA NA TGTGCCAGCAGCCAAGATCGGGGGGAGGTTGAAAAACTGTTTTTT CASSQDRGEVEKLFF
TRBJ2-1 TRBV5-6 NA NA TGTGCCAGCAGCTGGGGCCCCCAGGGGCGCCGAGGGAATGAGCAGTTCTTC CASSWGPQGRRGNEQFF
TRBJ2-7 TRBV29-1 NA TRBD1 TGCAGCGTTGAAGGGGACAGGTACGAGCAGTACTTC CSVEGDRYEQYF
TRBJ1-1 TRBV7-9 NA NA TGTGCCAGCAGCTTATCTGCAAAGAACACTGAAGCTTTCTTT CASSLSAKNTEAFF
TRBJ1-1 TRBV28 NA TRBD1 TGTGCCAGCAGTGGGGACAGGGGGATATGGGCTTTCTTT CASSGDRGIWAFF
TRBJ2-5 TRBV5-6 NA NA TGTGCCAGCAGCTTACAAGAGACCCAGTACTTC CASSLQETQYF
TRBJ2-5 TRBV9 NA TRBD1 TGTGCCAGCAGCGCCCGGGACAGGGGAGCAGAGACCCAGTACTTC CASSARDRGAETQYF
TRBJ1-1 TRBV27 NA NA TGTGCCAGCTCGGGGGCGGCGGTCACTGAAGCTTTCTTT CASSGAAVTEAFF
TRBJ2-7 TRBV29-1 NA TRBD1 TGCAGCGTTGAAATGGGACAGGGTACCTACGAGCAGTACTTC CSVEMGQGTYEQYF
TRBJ2-7 TRBV4-3 NA NA TGCGCCAGCAGCCAGGGACGGTCTCTGGTTGACGAGCAGTACTTC CASSQGRSLVDEQYF
TRBJ1-5 TRBV19 NA NA TGTGCCAGTAGTATAGAGGGGTGGGAGCCCCAGCATTTT CASSIEGWEPQHF
TRBJ2-3 TRBV6-4 NA TRBD2 TGTGCCAGCAGTGACGGGACTAGCGGGGCAACAGATACGCAGTATTTT CASSDGTSGATDTQYF
TRBJ2-4 TRBV9 NA NA TGTGCCAGCAGCGTATCAGGGGTAAACATTCAGTACTTC CASSVSGVNIQYF
TRBJ1-1 TRBV4-3 NA TRBD1 TGCGCCAGCAGCACGACAGGGGCCACTGAAGCTTTCTTT CASSTTGATEAFF
TRBJ1-5 TRBV10-3 NA NA TGTGCCATCAGCCACCCGTTTGGGAAGTCAGGCAATCAGCCCCAGCATTTT CAISHPFGKSGNQPQHF
TRBJ1-3 TRBV28 NA TRBD1 TGTGCCAGCAGTTTATCAAGGACAGGCGACTCTGGAAACACCATATATTTT CASSLSRTGDSGNTIYF